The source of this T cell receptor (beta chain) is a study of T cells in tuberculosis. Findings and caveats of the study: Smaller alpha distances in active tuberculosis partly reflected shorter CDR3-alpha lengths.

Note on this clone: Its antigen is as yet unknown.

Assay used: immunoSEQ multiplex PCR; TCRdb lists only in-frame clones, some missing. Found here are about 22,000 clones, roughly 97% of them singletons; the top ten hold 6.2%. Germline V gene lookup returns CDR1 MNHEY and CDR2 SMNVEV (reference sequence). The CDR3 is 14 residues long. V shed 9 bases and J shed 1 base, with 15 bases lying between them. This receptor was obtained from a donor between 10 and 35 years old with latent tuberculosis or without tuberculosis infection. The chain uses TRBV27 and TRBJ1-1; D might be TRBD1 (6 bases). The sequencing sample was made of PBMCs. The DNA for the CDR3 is TGTGCCAGTTCGCATCAGGGGCAGAACACTGAAGCTTTCTTT. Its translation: CASSHQGQNTEAFF.